This T cell receptor beta chain was obtained from a study of cytomegalovirus exposure and HLA in healthy donors. At the level of the study: Out of about 190 million T cells, an earlier analysis found 117 million unique TCR beta sequences in total.

The PCR had 60 Vbeta and 13 Jbeta primers. TCRdb keeps only in-frame clones here, not all; method: immunoSEQ multiplex PCR. The table lists approximately 150,000 clones, around 80% of them singletons, with 9.7% in the top ten. This CDR3 has 15 amino acids. The V segment lost 3 bases and the J segment 1 base; nucleotides outside the gene matches: 3. The germline gives CDR1 MNHEY, CDR2 SMNVEV (reference sequence). The specimen was PBMCs. The TCR originated in a woman aged 55-75 years in good health and CMV-seropositive. J is TRBJ1-5 and V is TRBV27, with 7 bases fitting TRBD1. DNA of the CDR3: TGTGCCAGCAGTTTTCAGGGGGAAAGCAATCAGCCCCAGCATTTT. It codes for CASSFQGESNQPQHF.